Each of the 15 T cell receptor beta chains below was sequenced from the same sample in a study of cytomegalovirus exposure and HLA in healthy donors. Primers for the PCR totalled 60 Vbeta and 13 Jbeta. Clones were sequenced by immunoSEQ multiplex PCR, and TCRdb holds only the in-frame ones, with some missing. The table for this sample gives almost 35,000 clones. The source material was PBMCs. Receptor source: a middle-aged woman in good health and CMV-seropositive.

The V call is TRBV4-1, the J call TRBJ1-1; 7 bases agree with TRBD1. Trimming at V came to 4 bases and at J to 5 bases, leaving 10 bases not matched to a gene. The germline CDR1 and CDR2 sequences are MGHRA and YSYEKL. The CDR3 spans 15 residues. This chain's CDR3 is CASSLLNRGKTEAFF. CDR3 sequence (DNA): TGCGCCAGCAGCCTCCTTAACAGGGGAAAAACTGAAGCTTTCTTT.

The chain combines TRBV9 with TRBJ2-6; D possibly corresponds to TRBD1 (6 bases). The V end lost 3 bases, the J end lost 4 bases, and 8 bases lay between the germline ends. The CDR3 contains 14 residues. Germline loops: CDR1 SGDLS, CDR2 YYNGEE. CDR3 protein: CASSGDTGANVLTF. In DNA form, the CDR3 reads TGTGCCAGCAGCGGGGACACCGGGGCCAACGTCCTGACTTTC.

V is TRBV5-1 and J is TRBJ1-2; weak D call: TRBD1 (6 bases). CDR1 and CDR2 from the germline V gene are SGHRS and YFSETQ. CDR3 length: 14 amino acids. Trimming left V 4 bases short and J 0 bases short, with 10 bases between. CDR3 nucleotides: TGCGCCAGCAGCCTGGACAGAACTAACTATGGCTACACCTTC. This sequence encodes CASSLDRTNYGYTF.

The chain employs TRBV5-4 and TRBJ2-3; 9 nucleotides match TRBD2. The V segment lost 6 bases and the J segment 2 bases; nucleotides outside the gene matches: 10. The CDR3 consists of 16 residues. From germline, CDR1 is SGHNT and CDR2 YYREEE (reference sequence). CDR3 DNA: TGTGCCAGCAACTCGGGGGGGACTAGCCCCACAGATACGCAGTATTTT. Its translation: CASNSGGTSPTDTQYF. Full variable domain (remainder filled in from reference TRBV5-4 and TRBJ2-3): ETGVTQSPTHLIKTRGQQVTLRCSSQSGHNTVSWYQQALGQGPQFIFQYYREEENGRGNFPPRFSGLQFPNYSSELNVNALELDDSALYLCASNSGGTSPTDTQYFGPGTRLTVL.

V and J are TRBV5-5 and TRBJ2-7, with D maybe TRBD2 (6 bases). In germline, CDR1 is SGHKS, CDR2 YYEKEE (reference sequence). CDR3 length equals 14 residues. The V gene lost 1 base and the J gene lost 1 base, with 9 bases spanning the gap. CDR3 amino acids: CASSLLSGSYEQYF. The CDR3 DNA sequence: TGTGCCAGCAGCTTGTTAAGCGGGTCCTACGAGCAGTACTTC.

The chain employs TRBV5-1 and TRBJ1-6; D possibly corresponds to TRBD1 (6 bases). The CDR3 runs to 17 residues. With 6 bases removed from V and 5 bases from J, the gap between germline ends came to 21 bases. Germline V CDR1 and CDR2: SGHRS, YFSETQ. As DNA, the CDR3 is TGCGCCAGCACCCTAACCGTACCGGGGGGCCATAATTCACCCCTCCACTTT. Its translation is CASTLTVPGGHNSPLHF.

This chain links TRBV5-1 with TRBJ1-4; 7 positions match TRBD1. Trimming at V came to 4 bases and at J to 6 bases, leaving 3 bases not matched to a gene. CDR1 is SGHRS, CDR2 YFSETQ, per germline. The CDR3 runs to 13 residues. The CDR3 region has the DNA TGCGCCAGCAGCCTCGGGACAGATGAAAAACTGTTTTTT. Translation: CASSLGTDEKLFF.

The rearrangement joins TRBV7-7 to TRBJ2-1; 7 positions match TRBD1. This CDR3 is built from 18 residues. Germline V gene lookup returns CDR1 SSHAT and CDR2 FNYEAQ (reference sequence). The V segment lost 2 bases and the J segment 0 bases; nucleotides outside the gene matches: 10. CDR3 DNA sequence: TGTGCCAGCAGCTTAAGCCCTCAACAGGGGAGCTCCTACAATGAGCAGTTCTTC. Its translation: CASSLSPQQGSSYNEQFF.

The rearrangement links TRBV11-3 to TRBJ2-1; a possible D gene is TRBD1 (6 bases). The CDR3 contains 15 residues. CDR1 SGHNT and CDR2 YENEEA come from the germline V gene. V lost 0 bases to trimming and J lost 7 bases, with 13 bases between them. CDR3 protein: CASSLESGESNEQFF. The CDR3 DNA reads TGTGCCAGCAGCTTAGAGTCAGGGGAGTCGAATGAGCAGTTCTTC.

V usage is TRBV10-3 and J usage is TRBJ1-1; possibly TRBD1 for D (5 bases). Trimming pared 8 bases from V and 5 bases from J, leaving 15 bases between. CDR3 length equals 13 residues. Germline V gene data show CDR1 as ENHRY and CDR2 as SYGVKD. CDR3 in DNA: TGTGCCATCTCCTACGGGGGGGGAACTGAAGCTTTCTTT. As protein: CAISYGGGTEAFF.

The rearrangement links TRBV2 to TRBJ2-3, with D tentatively TRBD1 (5 bases). This CDR3 contains 14 residues. The germline V gene has CDR1 SNHLY and CDR2 FYNNEI. V was clipped by 6 bases and J by 4 bases, with 14 bases between them. CDR3 protein: CASRAGSLADTQYF. CDR3 bases: TGTGCCAGCAGGGCAGGGTCGTTGGCAGATACGCAGTATTTT.

J is TRBJ2-2 and V is TRBV6-1; maybe TRBD1 (7 bases). The CDR3 runs 15 residues. Germline V lookup: CDR1 MNHNS, CDR2 SASEGT. Trimming removed 8 bases at V and 0 bases at J, with 13 bases between. CDR3 region: CASARGTANTGELFF. The CDR3 DNA follows: TGTGCCAGCGCCCGCGGGACAGCGAACACCGGGGAGCTGTTTTTT.

The CDR3 loop is CASRPRGLVYGYTF. In nucleotides, the CDR3 is TGTGCCAGTAGACCGCGGGGGCTAGTCTATGGCTACACCTTC. The J gene is TRBJ1-2, the V gene TRBV19, with a weak D call TRBD1 (6 bases). The V and J ends lost 6 bases and 4 bases respectively, with 15 bases between them. There are 14 residues in the CDR3. Germline V CDR1 and CDR2: LNHDA, SQIVND (reference sequence).

V is TRBV5-4 and J is TRBJ2-2; 8 nucleotides agree with TRBD1. The CDR3 totals 15 residues. V shed 6 bases and J 0 bases; nucleotides not matched to a gene: 4. Germline V CDR1 and CDR2: SGHNT, YYREEE (reference sequence). DNA of the CDR3: TGTGCCAGCAACCCGGGACAGGCGAACACCGGGGAGCTGTTTTTT. Protein product: CASNPGQANTGELFF.

This rearrangement joins TRBV7-3 to TRBJ2-1; 7 bases match TRBD1. Unmatched junction bases numbered 15, after V lost 7 bases and J lost 9 bases. Germline CDR1 and CDR2: SGHTA and FQGTGA. The CDR3 runs to 15 residues. This CDR3 reads CASTPGGVAGGEQFF. The CDR3 region has the DNA TGTGCCAGCACCCCAGGGGGAGTGGCTGGGGGTGAGCAGTTCTTC.